This TCR beta chain originates from a study of shared clonotypes between healthy human individuals. Study background: Serving as donors were two women and a few men, whose ages spanned 18 to 49. Study-level results: The study generally estimated greater richness for naive than memory subsets.

Trimming removed 2 bases from V and 4 bases from J, with 2 bases in between. Germline-derived CDR1 and CDR2 are MNHEY and SMNVEV (reference sequence). The CDR3 contains 12 residues. The table lists this clone with a count of one. Its antigen is currently unknown. Tens of thousands of T cell genomes (roughly 0.2 ug DNA) went into each sorted-subset replicate. Libraries were prepared by immunoSEQ multiplex PCR; TCRdb keeps only in-frame clonotypes and omits some of them. The sample records 950,000 to 1,100,000 clones, about 74% being singletons. This chain uses TRBV27 with TRBJ2-2; no clear D. Sequencing was carried out using memory CD4+ T cells sorted from blood. This sample's subset: CD45RA-negative fraction. This receptor was identified in a man younger than 35 in good health. CDR3 DNA sequence: TGTGCCAGCAGTTTACGCACCGGGGAGCTGTTTTTT. Translating gives CASSLRTGELFF.